These 2 T cell receptor beta chains share one sample of origin, sequenced in a study of CD8 T cells in Susac syndrome (dated by TCRdb to between 2018 and 2021). Library preparation employed the immunoSEQ multiplex PCR assay. RNA was extracted with the RNeasy kit and about 0.5 to 1 ug was reverse transcribed using random hexamers. The public reads were run again by TCRdb, first through fastp at Q25 and then through MiXCR, and only productive beta chains were kept. Each CDR3 protein appears once, grouped with its most common genes and DNA. The sample profile shows fewer than 350,000 distinct CDR3 sequences; about 82% of them were found once. The top ten clones comprise approximately 0.2% of the sample. Sequencing was performed on CD8+ T cells from PBMCs. These receptors were obtained from a human donor with multiple sclerosis.

This chain connects TRBV5-1 to TRBJ2-1; D is ambiguous. The CDR3 runs to 16 residues. CDR1 and CDR2 (germline): SGHRS, YFSETQ. Between the trimmed V and J ends, which lost 0 bases and 4 bases, there was a span of 14 bases. CDR3 in amino acids: CASSLAVLKQYNEQFF. CDR3 nucleotide sequence: TGCGCCAGCAGCTTGGCCGTTCTCAAACAATACAATGAGCAGTTCTTC.

V usage is TRBV28 and J usage is TRBJ2-3; D perhaps matches TRBD2 (6 bases). Germline V lookup: CDR1 MDHEN, CDR2 SYDVKM. Trimming pared 3 bases from V and 4 bases from J, leaving 11 bases between. The CDR3 spans 14 residues. The CDR3 is CASSFRGDADTQYF. For the CDR3, the DNA is TGTGCCAGCAGTTTTCGCGGGGATGCAGATACGCAGTATTTT. Full variable domain (remainder filled in from reference TRBV28 and TRBJ2-3): DVKVTQSSRYLVKRTGEKVFLECVQDMDHENMFWYRQDPGLGLRLIYFSYDVKMKEKGDIPEGYSVSREKKERFSLILESASTNQTSMYLCASSFRGDADTQYFGPGTRLTVL.